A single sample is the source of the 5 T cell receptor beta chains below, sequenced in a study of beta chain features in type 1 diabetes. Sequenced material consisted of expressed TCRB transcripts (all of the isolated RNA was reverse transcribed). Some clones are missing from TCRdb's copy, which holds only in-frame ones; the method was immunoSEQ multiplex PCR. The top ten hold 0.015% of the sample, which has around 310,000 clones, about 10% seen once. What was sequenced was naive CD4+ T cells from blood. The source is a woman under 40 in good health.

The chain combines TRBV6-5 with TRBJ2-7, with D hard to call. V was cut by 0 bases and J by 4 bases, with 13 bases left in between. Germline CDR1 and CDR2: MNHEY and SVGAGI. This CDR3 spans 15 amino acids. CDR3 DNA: TGTGCCAGCAGTTACTCCTCTGATGTTAGATACGAGCAGTACTTC. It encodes CASSYSSDVRYEQYF.

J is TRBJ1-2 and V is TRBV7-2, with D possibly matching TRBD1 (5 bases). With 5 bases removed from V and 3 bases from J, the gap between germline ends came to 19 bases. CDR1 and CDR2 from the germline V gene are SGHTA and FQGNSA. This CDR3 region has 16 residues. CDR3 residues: CASSPLRQNYYYGYTF. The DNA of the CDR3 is TGTGCCAGCAGCCCTCTTAGACAGAATTACTACTATGGCTACACCTTC.

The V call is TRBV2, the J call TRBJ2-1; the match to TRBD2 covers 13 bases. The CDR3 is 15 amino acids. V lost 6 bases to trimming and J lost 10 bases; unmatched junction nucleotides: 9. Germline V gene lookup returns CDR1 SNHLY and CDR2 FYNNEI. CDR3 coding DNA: TGTGCCAGCAGCGCCGGGACTAGCGGGATTTGGGAGCAGTTCTTC. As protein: CASSAGTSGIWEQFF. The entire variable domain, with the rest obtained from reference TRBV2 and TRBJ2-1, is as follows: EPEVTQTPSHQVTQMGQEVILRCVPISNHLYFYWYRQILGQKVEFLVSFYNNEISEKSEIFDDQFSVERPDGSNFTLKIRSTKLEDSAMYFCASSAGTSGIWEQFFGPGTRLTVL.

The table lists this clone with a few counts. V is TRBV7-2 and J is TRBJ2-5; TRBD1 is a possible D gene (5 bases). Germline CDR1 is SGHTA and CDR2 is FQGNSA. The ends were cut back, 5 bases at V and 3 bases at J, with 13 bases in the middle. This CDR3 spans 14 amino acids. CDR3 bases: TGTGCCAGCAGCCTATACACAGGAAAAGAGACCCAGTACTTC. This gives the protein CASSLYTGKETQYF.

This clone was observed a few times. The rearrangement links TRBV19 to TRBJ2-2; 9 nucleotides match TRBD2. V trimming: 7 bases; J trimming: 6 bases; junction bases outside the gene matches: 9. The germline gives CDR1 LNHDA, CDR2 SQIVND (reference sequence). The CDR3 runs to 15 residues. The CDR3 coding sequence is TGTGCCAGTACCCTAGCCGGGACTAGCTCCGGGGAGCTGTTTTTT. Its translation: CASTLAGTSSGELFF.